The 15 T cell receptor beta chains presented below share a single source sample, sequenced in a study of spatial heterogeneity in lung cancer. Whole-study findings and limits: Counts of expanded intratumoral alpha and beta TCRs tracked tumor mutation counts.

This sample's time point: sample taken at primary tumor resection. TCRdb ran MiXCR on the 5' RACE reads and lists one entry per CDR3 protein. The sample holds 8,500 to 14,000 distinct CDR3 sequences, over 10% seen once. Their specific antigens are unknown. The material sequenced was lung tumor tissue, taken at surgery. Receptors were obtained from a female donor with early-stage non-small cell lung cancer.

Ten or more counts support this clonotype. The chain couples TRBV20-1 to TRBJ1-2, with no clear D. V was clipped by 3 bases and J by 8 bases, with 10 bases between them. The CDR3 contains 11 residues. Germline V gives CDR1 DFQATT, CDR2 SNEGSKA (reference sequence). Here the CDR3 DNA reads TGCAGTGCTAGCGGGCAGCGAGGCTACACCTTC. It codes for CSASGQRGYTF.

Only a few counts were recorded for this clonotype. A much larger clone is a single base away; this may be a read error. The chain recombines TRBV30 with TRBJ1-3; D perhaps matches TRBD1 (6 bases). CDR3 length: 14 amino acids. Trimming removed 3 bases from V and 4 bases from J, with 13 bases in between. Germline CDR1 GTSNPN, CDR2 SVGIG (reference sequence). This CDR3 reads CAWSVRGAGNTIYF. In DNA form, the CDR3 reads TGTGCCTGGAGCGTCAGGGGAGCGGGAAACACCATATATTTT.

In the case of this clonotype: A much larger clone sits a single nucleotide away, making a read error possible. The gene calls are TRBV5-5 and TRBJ1-5; D might be TRBD1 (6 bases). Germline CDR1 SGHKS, CDR2 YYEKEE (reference sequence). This CDR3 comprises 15 residues. V was shortened by 4 bases and J by 7 bases, with 18 bases between the two germline ends. CDR3 sequence reads: CASSPNSRGWQPQHF. The CDR3, as DNA: TGTGCCAGCAGCCCTAACAGCAGGGGATGGCAGCCCCAGCATTTT. The entire variable domain, with the rest obtained from reference TRBV5-5 and TRBJ1-5, is as follows: DAGVTQSPTHLIKTRGQQVTLRCSPISGHKSVSWYQQVLGQGPQFIFQYYEKEERGRGNFPDRFSARQFPNYSSELNVNALLLGDSALYLCASSPNSRGWQPQHFGDGTRLSIL.

This clonotype was seen ten or more times. CDR3 amino acids: CASSPTSGSSYNEQFF. In DNA, the CDR3 is TGTGCCAGCAGCCCAACTAGCGGGAGCTCCTACAATGAGCAGTTCTTC. V and J are TRBV14 and TRBJ2-1; 11 bases are shared with TRBD2. Germline CDR1 and CDR2: SGHDN and FVKESK. With 4 bases clipped from V and 0 bases from J, the junction kept 2 bases outside the gene matches. The CDR3 spans 16 residues.

The table lists this clonotype with many counts. The chain has TRBV5-1 and TRBJ1-4; TRBD1 matches 9 bases. V was clipped by 4 bases and J by 8 bases; unmatched bases: 6. Germline-derived CDR1 and CDR2 are SGHRS and YFSETQ. The CDR3 consists of 14 residues. This chain's CDR3 is CASSRGTGQEKLFF. CDR3 DNA: TGCGCCAGCAGCCGCGGGACAGGGCAAGAAAAACTGTTTTTT.

The chain is built from TRBV6-2 or TRBV6-3 and TRBJ2-2; 10 bases align to TRBD1. The germline V gene has CDR1 MNHEY and CDR2 SVGEGT. This CDR3 has 15 amino acids. V was clipped by 6 bases and J by 3 bases; unmatched bases: 4. CDR3 in amino acids: CASRPDRGDTGELFF. The DNA for the CDR3 is TGTGCCAGCAGACCGGACAGGGGGGACACCGGGGAGCTGTTTTTT.

This clonotype counts as medium-sized. The chain links TRBV20-1 to TRBJ1-2, with TRBD1 matching over 8 bases. CDR1 is DFQATT, CDR2 SNEGSKA, per germline (reference sequence). Trimming at V came to 0 bases and at J to 4 bases, leaving 13 bases not matched to a gene. CDR3 length equals 17 residues. CDR3 bases: TGCAGTGCTAGAGATAGAGGACAGGGAATTTGGGCCTATGGCTACACCTTC. Its protein product is CSARDRGQGIWAYGYTF.

This clonotype was found a few times. The V gene is TRBV5-4, the J gene TRBJ2-3, with TRBD2 matching over 9 bases. The CDR3 consists of 15 residues. The J segment lost 3 bases and the V segment lost 4 bases, leaving 6 bases of the junction unmatched. CDR1 is SGHNT, CDR2 YYREEE, per germline (reference sequence). The CDR3 DNA follows: TGTGCCAGCAGCATTAGCGGGAGTGGAACAGATACGCAGTATTTT. Translation: CASSISGSGTDTQYF.

The V call is TRBV7-2, the J call TRBJ2-5, with 8 bases that match TRBD2. Per the germline V gene, CDR1 is SGHTA and CDR2 is FQGNSA. The V and J ends lost 5 bases and 4 bases, in that order; junction bases with no gene match: 6. There are 14 residues in the CDR3. This chain's CDR3 is CASSLGGRSETQYF. In nucleotides, the CDR3 is TGTGCCAGCAGCCTCGGCGGGAGGTCAGAGACCCAGTACTTC.

Concerning this clonotype: A much larger clone differs from this one at a single base, so this may be a read error. The V and J genes are TRBV11-3 and TRBJ2-1; possibly TRBD2 for D (6 bases). The V gene's germline CDR1 is SGHNT and CDR2 YENEEA. The CDR3 totals 14 residues. V gave up 4 bases and J gave up 8 bases, with 15 bases separating them. Here the CDR3 reads CASSSGKAGDEQFF. The DNA of the CDR3 is TGTGCCAGCAGCTCTGGCAAAGCGGGCGATGAGCAGTTCTTC.

In its sample, this clonotype was seen many times. The chain couples TRBV6-5 to TRBJ2-3, with 13 bases matching TRBD2. The germline gives CDR1 MNHEY, CDR2 SVGAGI. This CDR3 is built from 16 residues. J was trimmed by 6 bases and V by 6 bases; bases with no gene match: 9. The CDR3 DNA follows: TGTGCCAGCAGACCACTAGCGGGGGGGCCCTCGGATACGCAGTATTTT. Its translation: CASRPLAGGPSDTQYF.

This clonotype was seen many times. The rearrangement joins TRBV5-1 to TRBJ1-2; D might be TRBD1 (6 bases). Trimming stripped 0 bases from V and 5 bases from J, with 11 bases between. CDR1 and CDR2 (germline): SGHRS, YFSETQ. This CDR3 is built from 14 residues. In DNA form, the CDR3 reads TGCGCCAGCAGCTTGGTGACAGGAACTTATGGCTACACCTTC. It encodes CASSLVTGTYGYTF. Using reference TRBV5-1 and TRBJ1-2 for the parts outside the CDR3, the full variable domain is KAGVTQTPRYLIKTRGQQVTLSCSPISGHRSVSWYQQTPGQGLQFLFEYFSETQRNKGNFPGRFSGRQFSNSRSEMNVSTLELGDSALYLCASSLVTGTYGYTFGSGTRLTVV.

This rearrangement joins TRBV6-2 or TRBV6-3 to TRBJ2-7; no clear D. The germline V and J ends were trimmed by 4 bases and 4 bases, with 5 bases remaining between them. Looked up from germline, CDR1 is MNHEY and CDR2 is SVGEGT. CDR3 length equals 11 residues. The CDR3: CASSWMYEQYF. DNA for the CDR3: TGTGCCAGCAGTTGGATGTACGAGCAGTACTTC.

The J gene is TRBJ2-7, the V gene TRBV3-1; D is uncertain. Trimming took off 4 bases at V and 3 bases at J, with 16 bases between the two ends. The CDR3 is 15 amino acids. Germline values: CDR1 LGHDT, CDR2 YNNKEL (reference sequence). CDR3 protein: CASSPEATSFYEQYF. CDR3 coding DNA: TGTGCCAGCAGCCCTGAGGCTACTTCCTTCTACGAGCAGTACTTC.

This clonotype rates as medium-sized. The CDR3 here is CSAKGAEETQYF. CDR3 DNA sequence: TGCAGTGCTAAAGGGGCGGAGGAGACCCAGTACTTC. The chain couples TRBV20-1 to TRBJ2-5, with D possibly TRBD1 on 5 matching bases. The germline V gene encodes CDR1 DFQATT and CDR2 SNEGSKA (reference sequence). V was pared by 4 bases and J by 5 bases, with 11 bases between. CDR3 length: 12 amino acids.